Listed below are T cell receptor beta chains from one sample, sequenced in a study of blood T cell repertoires in COVID-19. The assay was immunoSEQ multiplex PCR, and TCRdb's table has in-frame clones only and misses some. The repertoire holds approximately 70,000 clones, about 70% seen once, with about a third in the top ten. Sequencing used peripheral blood. These receptors were taken from a woman in her seventies with acute or convalescent COVID-19. The CDR3 runs from the conserved cysteine through the conserved F or W. The D gene is left open where the match is weak.

CDR3aa: CASSLAGGTGTGELFF
d_gene: -
v_gene: TRBV5-1
len: 16

CDR3aa: CASSKTGTGSYDYGYTF
d_gene: TRBD1
v_gene: TRBV19
len: 17

CDR3aa: CASSPPWSLSGANVLTF
d_gene: -
v_gene: TRBV28
len: 17

CDR3aa: CASSFLADGYTF
d_gene: -
v_gene: TRBV28
len: 12

CDR3aa: CASSLRETGELFF
d_gene: -
v_gene: TRBV5-4
len: 13

CDR3aa: CASSPGGLITGELFF
d_gene: -
v_gene: TRBV5-4
len: 15

CDR3aa: CSVRRGLQPNTEAFF
d_gene: TRBD1
v_gene: TRBV29-1
len: 15

CDR3aa: CASSFSGTSEETQYF
d_gene: TRBD2
v_gene: TRBV2
len: 15

CDR3aa: CASSYPPNAGGYTF
d_gene: -
v_gene: TRBV6-6
len: 14

CDR3aa: CASSWAGVGNEQYF
d_gene: -
v_gene: TRBV7-2
len: 14

CDR3aa: CASSIPDRGSQPQHF
d_gene: TRBD1
v_gene: TRBV19
len: 15

CDR3aa: CASSPTRPESTTEAFF
d_gene: -
v_gene: TRBV18
len: 16

CDR3aa: CASSPGSSYNSPLHF
d_gene: -
v_gene: TRBV4-2
len: 15

CDR3aa: CASRPGTATNEKLFF
d_gene: TRBD1
v_gene: TRBV7-6
len: 15

CDR3aa: CASPGTTNTGELFF
d_gene: TRBD2
v_gene: TRBV7-2
len: 14

CDR3aa: CASSLVTGGLQETQYF
d_gene: TRBD2
v_gene: TRBV5-1
len: 16

CDR3aa: CASSARQGAGANVLTF
d_gene: TRBD1
v_gene: TRBV19
len: 16

CDR3aa: CASSPGGGYGYTF
d_gene: -
v_gene: TRBV3-1/TRBV3-2
len: 13

CDR3aa: CASSTMAGTETQYF
d_gene: -
v_gene: TRBV19
len: 14

CDR3aa: CASSFRQGGGYTF
d_gene: TRBD1
v_gene: TRBV6-5
len: 13

CDR3aa: CASSSGQGNYGYTF
d_gene: TRBD1
v_gene: TRBV5-1
len: 14

CDR3aa: CASGTGQGQTQYF
d_gene: TRBD1
v_gene: TRBV12-5
len: 13

CDR3aa: CASSLFIDTQYF
d_gene: -
v_gene: TRBV7-2
len: 12

CDR3aa: CSVEKRQSYNEQFF
d_gene: -
v_gene: TRBV29-1
len: 14

CDR3aa: CASNRGGLSTDTQYF
d_gene: TRBD2
v_gene: TRBV5-1
len: 15

CDR3aa: CASSQEAYGYTF
d_gene: -
v_gene: TRBV18
len: 12

CDR3aa: CAISEWGRATSGANVLTF
d_gene: TRBD2
v_gene: TRBV10-3
len: 18

CDR3aa: CASSAGTGSLGGANVLTF
d_gene: TRBD1
v_gene: TRBV7-9
len: 18

CDR3aa: CSVDLGGYEQYF
d_gene: -
v_gene: TRBV29-1
len: 12

CDR3aa: CASSLYEAYGYTF
d_gene: -
v_gene: TRBV7-8
len: 13

CDR3aa: CASSSRQTGWGEQYF
d_gene: -
v_gene: TRBV28
len: 15

CDR3aa: CASSLAPAGGAYEQYF
d_gene: TRBD2
v_gene: TRBV5-1
len: 16

CDR3aa: CASSLPDNEQFF
d_gene: -
v_gene: TRBV5-4
len: 12

CDR3aa: CASSLPLGDRGRPETQYF
d_gene: TRBD1
v_gene: TRBV7-2
len: 18

CDR3aa: CASSPMDRTNYGYTF
d_gene: TRBD1
v_gene: TRBV7-9
len: 15

CDR3aa: CASSPRDRASYEQYF
d_gene: TRBD1
v_gene: TRBV4-2
len: 15

CDR3aa: CASSLSGSPTDTQYF
d_gene: -
v_gene: TRBV5-5
len: 15

CDR3aa: CASSLRTGLYEQYF
d_gene: TRBD1
v_gene: TRBV7-8
len: 14

CDR3aa: CSVVEVRETGELFF
d_gene: -
v_gene: TRBV29-1
len: 14

CDR3aa: CASSEPGQGLVDTQYF
d_gene: TRBD1
v_gene: TRBV7-2
len: 16

CDR3aa: CASSHNSNQPQHF
d_gene: -
v_gene: TRBV6-2/TRBV6-3
len: 13

CDR3aa: CASSPSGRGGETQYF
d_gene: TRBD2
v_gene: TRBV5-4
len: 15

CDR3aa: CASSQESVKGQGLTEGNTIYF
d_gene: -
v_gene: TRBV3-1/TRBV3-2
len: 21

CDR3aa: CASNARQGSYNEQFF
d_gene: TRBD1
v_gene: TRBV7-2
len: 15

CDR3aa: CASSPLAPQDRGLNNEQFF
d_gene: TRBD1
v_gene: TRBV28
len: 19

CDR3aa: CASSLVGNLGGGYTF
d_gene: -
v_gene: TRBV7-9
len: 15

CDR3aa: CASSEGSAYRYEQYF
d_gene: -
v_gene: TRBV6-1
len: 15

CDR3aa: CASSPLGAGDVNEQFF
d_gene: -
v_gene: TRBV7-2
len: 16